The rows below give T cell receptor beta chains drawn from one sample of a study of blood T cells in healthy people across ages. One entry per CDR3 protein results from TCRdb running MiXCR on the 5' RACE reads. The sample consists of 550,000 to 800,000 distinct CDR3 sequences, 21% of them appearing once. The sequenced sample was blood. The receptor source for this set is a man between 65 and 85 years old in good health. CDR3s include the opening cysteine and the closing phenylalanine or tryptophan. A D gene is named only where the DNA matches it firmly. The size of a clone is reported for some rows only, either as once, few or many, or as a class for expanded clones.

d_call	clone_size	v_call	j_call	cdr3_aa	cdr3_nt
TRBD2	NA	TRBV7-9	TRBJ2-5	CASSLAAGLAGSQETQYF	TGTGCCAGCAGCTTAGCGGCCGGACTAGCGGGATCACAAGAGACCCAGTACTTC
TRBD2	many	TRBV7-3	TRBJ2-1	CASSRNQLAGGGNEQFF	TGTGCCAGCAGCAGAAACCAACTAGCGGGAGGTGGCAATGAGCAGTTCTTC
NA	NA	TRBV20-1	TRBJ2-1	CSARDLLRLGVYNEQFF	TGCAGTGCTAGAGATCTGTTGCGGTTGGGTGTATACAATGAGCAGTTCTTC
TRBD2	many	TRBV4-1	TRBJ2-2	CASSQDTSVPGELFF	TGCGCCAGCAGCCAAGACACTAGCGTTCCCGGGGAGCTGTTTTTT
NA	NA	TRBV7-7	TRBJ2-5	CASSLASGVETQYF	TGTGCTAGCAGCTTAGCGTCGGGGGTAGAGACCCAGTACTTC
TRBD2	many	TRBV29-1	TRBJ2-5	CSVEGGGRETQYF	TGCAGCGTTGAAGGGGGGGGGAGAGAGACCCAGTACTTC
NA	few	TRBV29-1	TRBJ2-1	CSVRALGHWPGAKNGQFF	TGCAGCGTGAGAGCTTTGGGTCATTGGCCAGGGGCAAAGAATGGGCAGTTCTTC
NA	NA	TRBV27	TRBJ1-2	CASSPNHITGGYTF	TGTGCCAGCAGTCCAAACCATATCACTGGTGGCTACACCTTC
NA	NA	TRBV7-8	TRBJ2-2	CASSLGGRIAGELFF	TGTGCCAGCAGCTTAGGGGGCCGTATAGCCGGGGAGCTGTTTTTT
TRBD1	NA	TRBV7-9	TRBJ2-2	CASSLETGGTGELFF	TGTGCCAGCAGCTTGGAGACAGGGGGCACCGGGGAGCTGTTTTTT
NA	few	TRBV5-1	TRBJ2-1	CASSLELASSYNEQFF	TGCGCCAGCAGCTTGGAGTTGGCGAGCTCCTACAATGAGCAGTTCTTC
TRBD2	NA	TRBV5-1	TRBJ2-5	CAGSLSAGGSWGETQYF	TGCGCCGGCAGCTTGTCGGCGGGAGGATCGTGGGGAGAGACCCAGTACTTC
TRBD1	many	TRBV2	TRBJ2-2	CASTPGQGIGELFF	TGTGCCAGCACCCCGGGACAGGGTATCGGGGAGCTGTTTTTT
NA	few	TRBV9	TRBJ1-1	CASSTLGGIFSDPSLNTEAFF	TGTGCCAGCAGCACCCTGGGGGGGATATTTTCGGACCCCTCCTTGAACACTGAAGCTTTCTTT
NA	many	TRBV7-2	TRBJ2-4	CASSPGPLSGTAKNIQYF	TGTGCCAGCAGCCCGGGTCCTTTAAGCGGCACAGCCAAAAACATTCAGTACTTC
NA	few	TRBV2	TRBJ1-3	CASSRLYSGNTIYF	TGTGCCAGCAGTCGGCTATACTCTGGAAACACCATATATTTT
NA	NA	TRBV20-1	TRBJ2-1	CSVANTGEQFF	TGCAGTGTAGCGAATACTGGTGAGCAGTTCTTC
NA	many	TRBV5-1	TRBJ2-3	CASSLWPGALDTQYF	TGCGCCAGCAGCTTGTGGCCGGGGGCGCTGGATACGCAGTATTTT
TRBD1	many	TRBV28	TRBJ1-2	CASSYSGGLYYGYTF	TGTGCCAGCAGTTATTCAGGGGGCTTGTACTATGGCTACACCTTC
TRBD2	once	TRBV3-1	TRBJ2-7	CASSQGFTSGSRVSYEQYF	TGTGCCAGCAGCCAAGGTTTCACTAGCGGGAGTCGGGTTTCCTACGAGCAGTACTTC
NA	few	TRBV9	TRBJ2-7	CASSGAGPYEQYF	TGTGCCAGCAGCGGCGCAGGTCCCTACGAGCAGTACTTC
NA	few	TRBV2	TRBJ1-1	CAGTGNTEAFF	TGTGCCGGCACCGGGAACACTGAAGCTTTCTTT
TRBD2	few	TRBV6-2/TRBV6-3	TRBJ2-1	CASSYLEREGGEQFF	TGTGCCAGCAGTTATCTTGAGCGGGAGGGTGGTGAGCAGTTCTTC
NA	NA	TRBV30	TRBJ1-4	CAWSLQGRTRGEKLFF	TGTGCCTGGAGCCTACAGGGCAGGACAAGGGGCGAAAAACTGTTTTTT
NA	NA	TRBV6-2/TRBV6-3	TRBJ2-7	CASTEQRCGSYEQYF	TGTGCCAGCACCGAGCAGCGGTGCGGCTCCTACGAGCAGTACTTC
TRBD2	few	TRBV19	TRBJ2-1	CASSRGLAGVSSYNEQFF	TGTGCCAGTAGTCGGGGACTAGCGGGAGTTTCGTCCTACAATGAGCAGTTCTTC
TRBD1	few	TRBV4-3	TRBJ1-4	CASSTWTGKANEKLFF	TGCGCCAGCAGCACATGGACAGGGAAGGCTAATGAAAAACTGTTTTTT
TRBD1	NA	TRBV20-1	TRBJ1-1	CSARRGQGDTEAFF	TGCAGTGCTAGGCGGGGACAGGGTGACACTGAAGCTTTCTTT
NA	NA	TRBV5-6	TRBJ1-1	CASSLVGGSLNTEAFF	TGTGCCAGCAGCTTGGTCGGGGGGTCGTTGAACACTGAAGCTTTCTTT
NA	few	TRBV20-1	TRBJ2-5	CSAVLATQETQYF	TGCAGTGCCGTTCTAGCGACCCAAGAGACCCAGTACTTC
NA	few	TRBV7-2	TRBJ1-1	CASSLGHGLAEAFF	TGTGCCAGCAGCTTAGGGCATGGGCTCGCTGAAGCTTTCTTT
TRBD2	many	TRBV28	TRBJ2-7	CASSFSRGAYEQYF	TGTGCCAGCAGTTTTAGTCGGGGGGCCTACGAGCAGTACTTC
NA	many	TRBV12-3/TRBV12-4	TRBJ1-2	CASSIQGSYGYTF	TGTGCCAGCAGCATACAGGGTTCCTATGGCTACACCTTC
NA	NA	TRBV12-3/TRBV12-4	TRBJ2-3	CASSFPQGSSTDTQYF	TGTGCCAGCAGTTTCCCACAGGGTTCTAGCACAGATACGCAGTATTTT
NA	NA	TRBV12-1	TRBJ2-1	CASSPPHGREDNEQFF	TGTGCCAGCAGCCCCCCGCACGGGCGGGAAGACAATGAGCAGTTCTTC
NA	few	TRBV2	TRBJ2-1	CASSKGVQGYNEQFF	TGTGCCAGCAGTAAGGGGGTACAGGGCTACAATGAGCAGTTCTTC
NA	NA	TRBV20-1	TRBJ2-5	CSATNQRTQETQYF	TGCAGTGCTACCAACCAGCGGACTCAAGAGACCCAGTACTTC
TRBD2	few	TRBV5-5	TRBJ2-7	CASSLSWSGSDYEQYF	TGTGCCAGCAGCTTGTCCTGGAGCGGGAGTGACTACGAGCAGTACTTC
TRBD2	NA	TRBV7-9	TRBJ2-7	CASSLIGLAYEQYF	TGTGCCAGCAGCCTTATAGGACTAGCTTACGAGCAGTACTTC
NA	many	TRBV28	TRBJ2-7	CASILNPSGLSYEQYF	TGTGCCAGCATCCTAAATCCGTCCGGCCTTTCCTACGAGCAGTACTTC
NA	once	TRBV6-1	TRBJ1-2	CASSDSVASSGYTF	TGTGCCAGCAGTGATTCAGTGGCCTCTTCTGGCTACACCTTC
NA	NA	TRBV20-1	TRBJ2-1	CSARGQSSYNERFF	TGCAGTGCTAGGGGCCAGAGCTCCTACAATGAGCGGTTCTTC
TRBD2	few	TRBV10-2	TRBJ2-7	CASSDHGLAVYEQYF	TGCGCCAGCAGTGATCATGGACTAGCGGTCTACGAGCAGTACTTC
NA	NA	TRBV14	TRBJ2-7	CASSARRELTYEQYF	TGTGCCAGCAGCGCCAGGAGGGAACTGACCTACGAGCAGTACTTC
NA	NA	TRBV20-1	TRBJ2-4	CSAREGDIQYF	TGCAGTGCTCGCGAGGGGGACATTCAGTACTTC
NA	NA	TRBV5-1	TRBJ2-1	CASSSSRSSYNEQFF	TGCGCCAGCAGTTCTAGCCGTAGCTCCTACAATGAGCAGTTCTTC
NA	few	TRBV7-2	TRBJ2-1	CASSLVATDGPNEQFF	TGTGCCAGCAGCTTAGTAGCTACGGACGGGCCCAATGAGCAGTTCTTC
NA	NA	TRBV18	TRBJ2-1	CASSPIASIEHNEQFF	TGTGCCAGCTCACCAATTGCATCAATAGAACACAATGAGCAGTTCTTC
TRBD2	NA	TRBV5-1	TRBJ2-3	CASSTVAGGGTDTQYF	TGCGCCAGCAGCACCGTAGCGGGGGGCGGCACAGATACGCAGTATTTT
NA	many	TRBV12-3/TRBV12-4	TRBJ2-1	CASRQNNEQFF	TGTGCCAGCAGACAGAACAATGAGCAGTTCTTC
NA	NA	TRBV28	TRBJ2-4	CASSTGQLQNIQYF	TGTGCCAGCAGTACCGGACAGCTCCAAAACATTCAGTACTTC
NA	many	TRBV20-1	TRBJ2-7	CSALLNAYEQYF	TGCAGTGCTTTACTGAACGCCTACGAGCAGTACTTC
NA	few	TRBV3-1	TRBJ1-2	CASGSDLDPHGYTF	TGTGCCAGCGGGAGCGATTTGGACCCCCATGGCTACACCTTC
NA	NA	TRBV7-2	TRBJ1-2	CASSLGGGLQGYTF	TGTGCCAGCAGCTTAGGCGGCGGTCTGCAAGGCTACACCTTC